The clone carrying this T cell receptor beta chain was detected many times. Antigen specificity is unknown. The record originates from a study of T-cell memory formation after mild COVID-19. About the study: TCR clusters mostly belonged to single donors.

Regarding the study as a whole: Day 15 to 85 contractors were CD4/CD8 balanced; later expanders leaned CD4+. Researchers could not confirm that second-wave clones peaking on day 37 targeted SARS-CoV-2.

cDNA libraries for TCR alpha and TCR beta, carrying sample barcodes and UMIs, came from 5'RACE with constant-segment primers. TCRdb passed the 5' RACE reads through MiXCR, listing each CDR3 protein once. The sample includes about 240,000 distinct CDR3 sequences, roughly a tenth of them seen just once. The germline gives CDR1 SNHLY, CDR2 FYNNEI. The CDR3 has 12 residues. Trimming removed 6 bases from V and 6 bases from J, with 9 bases in between. The chain uses TRBV2 and TRBJ2-4; D might be TRBD1 (6 bases). The clonotype comes from a young man who had mild COVID-19 (a few samples of this study predate the infection). Cell type and time point are not known. Sequenced input: PBMCs or a T cell subset sorted from them (not recorded which). The CDR3 nucleotides are TGTGCCAGCAGGGACAGTTTAAACATTCAGTACTTC. This encodes CASRDSLNIQYF.